This paragraph reports one TCR beta chain. TCRdb keeps only in-frame clones here, not all; method: immunoSEQ multiplex PCR. The sample contains about 260,000 clones, 90% of which appear only once. Looked up from germline, CDR1 is MGHRA and CDR2 is YSYEKL. This CDR3 is 17 amino acids long. Trimming shortened V by 10 bases and J by 0 bases, and 19 bases separated the two germline ends. The record originates from a study of blood T cell repertoires in COVID-19. Study-wide context: Acute and convalescent COVID-19 specimens originated in the United States, Italy and Spain. PBMCs, B-cell-depleted T cells, or T cells were the source of the cDNA or gDNA that made up the material.

The receptor was derived from a woman in her thirties or forties with acute or convalescent COVID-19. This rearrangement joins TRBV4-1 to TRBJ2-6, with D perhaps matching TRBD1 (6 bases). Sequenced material: peripheral blood. CDR3 region: CATNARQVLSGANVLTF. CDR3 bases: TGCGCCACCAATGCAAGACAGGTCCTCTCTGGGGCCAACGTCCTGACTTTC.